These T cell receptor beta chains were read from a single sample in a study of T-cell reconstitution after alpha-beta-depleted transplantation in children. TCRdb redid the calling of the PCR reads with MiXCR, one entry per CDR3 protein. The sample contains 260,000 or so distinct CDR3 sequences, about 11% of which appear only once. The sequenced sample was PBMCs from the stem cell graft donor, obtained from the stem cell graft. The receptors originated from a human donor who donated a stem cell graft to a child with acute lymphoblastic leukemia. Each CDR3 is given with its conserved first and last residue. D genes are given only for firm matches. Size is stated for part of the rows, as once, few or many counts, or as a class when the clone is expanded.

>many|TRBV5-1|TRBJ2-5|-
TGCGCCAGCAGCTTGGATACCGGGGACCAAGAGACCCAGTACTTC
CASSLDTGDQETQYF
>-|TRBV9|TRBJ2-7|TRBD1
TGTGCCAGCAGCGTTACCGGGACAGGGGGCCCCTACGAGCAGTACTTC
CASSVTGTGGPYEQYF
>many|TRBV5-5|TRBJ2-3|-
TGTGCCAGCAGCTTCGGCGGGGTCGGAGATACGCAGTATTTT
CASSFGGVGDTQYF
>many|TRBV28|TRBJ2-1|TRBD1
TGTGCCAGCAGTGACAGACAGGGGGTTGGCAATGAGCAGTTCTTC
CASSDRQGVGNEQFF
>once|TRBV28|TRBJ2-7|TRBD1
TGTGCCAGCAGTGGGACACCCAGGGGGTACGAGCAGTACTTC
CASSGTPRGYEQYF
>many|TRBV7-8|TRBJ2-2|-
TGTGCCAGCAGCGCCCTACAGGGTCCCACCGGGGAGCTGTTTTTT
CASSALQGPTGELFF
>-|TRBV5-4|TRBJ1-1|-
TGTGCCAGCAGCGGACCGGGACAAACTGAAGCTTTCTTT
CASSGPGQTEAFF
>few|TRBV7-7|TRBJ2-5|TRBD1
TGTGCTAGCAGCCGGGACAGGGGTTCGCAGACCCAGTACTTC
CASSRDRGSQTQYF
>few|TRBV5-4|TRBJ2-3|-
TGTGCCAGCAGCTTCAGGCGGGCCCGGGGGACAGATACGCAGTATTTT
CASSFRRARGTDTQYF
>many|TRBV11-3|TRBJ2-2|-
TGTGCCAGCAGCTTAGACAACAGGGTCGGGGGGGAGCTGTTTTTT
CASSLDNRVGGELFF
>many|TRBV28|TRBJ1-5|TRBD1
TGTGCCAGCTCCGGGACAGGGACTCAGCCCCAGCATTTT
CASSGTGTQPQHF
>-|TRBV14|TRBJ2-1|-
TGTACCAGCAGCCGACTATTTCTAGGAGATGAGCAGTTCTTC
CTSSRLFLGDEQFF
>many|TRBV27|TRBJ2-7|-
TGTGCCAGCAGTTTGTCGGGGGGCTGGAACTACGAGCAGTACTTC
CASSLSGGWNYEQYF
>many|TRBV28|TRBJ2-4|-
TGTGCCAGCGAAAGAACCAAAAACATTCAGTACTTC
CASERTKNIQYF
>many|TRBV6-1|TRBJ1-2|TRBD1
TGTGCCAGCAGTGAGACAGGGAGAGATGGCTACACCTTC
CASSETGRDGYTF
>few|TRBV18|TRBJ2-5|-
TGTGCCAGCTCACCAGTAAAGGCGGAGACCCAGTACTTC
CASSPVKAETQYF
>-|TRBV7-8|TRBJ1-2|-
TGTGCCAGCAGCACCCGCAAGGACAGAATAAACCCATCTAACTATGGCTACACCTTC
CASSTRKDRINPSNYGYTF
>many|TRBV7-2|TRBJ1-1|-
TGTGCCAGCAGCTCTGACAGTAACACTGAAGCTTTCTTT
CASSSDSNTEAFF
>few|TRBV4-3|TRBJ1-2|TRBD1
TGCGCCAGCAGCCACGATCCTGGACAGGGGAGCTATGGCTACACCTTC
CASSHDPGQGSYGYTF
>many|TRBV12-3/TRBV12-4|TRBJ1-1|-
TGTGCCAGCAAGACTGCGGGGGGGACGAACACTGAAGCTTTCTTT
CASKTAGGTNTEAFF
>many|TRBV2|TRBJ1-1|-
TGTGCCAGCAGCGTAGGGTTCTTCACTGAAGCTTTCTTT
CASSVGFFTEAFF
>many|TRBV7-9|TRBJ2-1|-
TGTGCCAGCAGCTTAGCGCGGCCCCCTTCCTACAATGAGCAGTTCTTC
CASSLARPPSYNEQFF
>many|TRBV6-5|TRBJ1-1|-
TGTGCCAGCAGCCCCTCCTCGTTTAGGCCGAACACTGAAGCTTTCTTT
CASSPSSFRPNTEAFF
>many|TRBV5-4|TRBJ2-1|-
TGTGCCAGCAGCCAGGGGGGGGCGGGCTCCTACAATGAGCAGTTCTTC
CASSQGGAGSYNEQFF
>many|TRBV6-5|TRBJ2-7|TRBD2
TGTGCCAGCAGTTACAGAAGCAGGGAGGGGACCTACGAGCAGTACTTC
CASSYRSREGTYEQYF
>-|TRBV4-3|TRBJ2-3|-
TGCGCCAGCAGCCCCCGCCCCGTTGAGGGGCAGGGGACACCAGATACGCAGTATTTT
CASSPRPVEGQGTPDTQYF
>many|TRBV7-2|TRBJ2-5|TRBD2
TGTGCCAGCAGCCCGGGACTAGCGGGGCAACAAGAGACCCAGTACTTC
CASSPGLAGQQETQYF
>-|TRBV11-2|TRBJ2-6|-
TGTGCCAGCAGCCCCCGGGAAGGGTTGGTCTCTGGGGCCAACGTCCTGACTTTC
CASSPREGLVSGANVLTF
>few|TRBV6-1|TRBJ1-5|TRBD1
TGTGCCAGCAGTGCGGACAGGGGTGGCAATCAGCCCCAGCATTTT
CASSADRGGNQPQHF
>many|TRBV29-1|TRBJ1-2|-
TGCAGCGTTCAAATTGCTTTCTATGGCTACACCTTC
CSVQIAFYGYTF
>-|TRBV5-1|TRBJ2-3|-
TGCGCCAGCAGCCCCGCACGAGGGGGGGGACCCACAGATACGCAGTATTTT
CASSPARGGGPTDTQYF
>many|TRBV7-2|TRBJ1-6|TRBD1
TGTGCCAGCAGCTTTTCGGGCACAGGGGTAGGTTCACCCCTCCACTTT
CASSFSGTGVGSPLHF
>many|TRBV20-1|TRBJ1-3|-
TGCAGTGCCCGCCCGGTGGCTGGAAACACCATATATTTT
CSARPVAGNTIYF
>-|TRBV20-1|TRBJ2-3|TRBD2
TGCAGTGCTAGCGCCCTAGCGGGGCTCACAGATACGCAGTATTTT
CSASALAGLTDTQYF
>-|TRBV24-1|TRBJ2-5|TRBD1
TGTGCCACCAGTGAGGCGGACCCGGGACAGAAAGAGACCCAGTACTTC
CATSEADPGQKETQYF
>many|TRBV5-1|TRBJ2-7|-
TGCGCCAGCAGGCAGGGTATTTCCCCCTACGAGCAGTACTTC
CASRQGISPYEQYF
>many|TRBV5-1|TRBJ2-1|TRBD2
TGCGCCAGCAGTAAAAGCCTAGCGGGGACCATGGGGGAGCAGTTCTTC
CASSKSLAGTMGEQFF
>few|TRBV30|TRBJ2-4|-
TGTGCCTGGAGTAAGGACGAAAACATTCAGTACTTC
CAWSKDENIQYF
>many|TRBV12-3/TRBV12-4|TRBJ2-7|-
TGTGCCAGCAGTTTACCGGAAGGGGGGCAGTACTTC
CASSLPEGGQYF
>few|TRBV7-9|TRBJ1-2|-
TGTGCCAGCAGCTTAGCGCCGGGAAGGGGCTACACCTTC
CASSLAPGRGYTF
>-|TRBV20-1|TRBJ1-1|-
TGCAGTGCTAGAGCGCGGCAGATGAACACTGAAGCTTTCTTC
CSARARQMNTEAFF
>few|TRBV28|TRBJ1-5|-
TGTGCCAGCAGCCAGACAGGAAAGCGTCAGCCCCAGCATTTT
CASSQTGKRQPQHF